This entry lists 25 T cell receptor beta chains sequenced from one sample in a study of cytomegalovirus exposure and HLA in healthy donors. The PCR was carried out with 60 Vbeta primers and 13 Jbeta primers. Some clones are missing from TCRdb's copy, which holds only in-frame ones; the method was immunoSEQ multiplex PCR. The sample shows around 140,000 clones, around 70% of them seen only once. Specimen: PBMCs. Receptors were obtained from a male donor in good health and CMV-seronegative.

The chain recombines TRBV18 with TRBJ2-7; maybe TRBD2 (5 bases). The germline gives CDR1 KGHSH, CDR2 LQKENI. The CDR3 runs to 13 residues. Trimming shortened V by 6 bases and J by 6 bases, and 15 bases separated the two germline ends. This chain's CDR3 is CASSRLALGEQYF. Written as DNA, the CDR3 is TGTGCCAGCTCCCGCCTAGCCTTGGGCGAGCAGTACTTC.

The chain uses TRBV9 and TRBJ1-1, with 10 bases lining up with TRBD1. CDR3 length equals 14 residues. The germline CDR1 and CDR2 sequences are SGDLS and YYNGEE. The V segment lost 4 bases and the J segment 5 bases; nucleotides outside the gene matches: 5. In nucleotides, the CDR3 is TGTGCCAGCAGCCAGGGACAGGGGCGGACTGAAGCTTTCTTT. It yields the protein CASSQGQGRTEAFF.

The chain uses TRBV4-2 and TRBJ2-3, with 10 bases lining up with TRBD2. The CDR3 loop spans 17 amino acids. With 0 bases clipped from V and 1 base from J, the junction kept 4 bases outside the gene matches. Germline V lookup: CDR1 LGHNA, CDR2 YNFKEQ. The CDR3 protein is CASSQDLLAGGTDTQYF. CDR3 nucleotide sequence: TGTGCCAGCAGCCAAGATTTGCTAGCGGGAGGCACAGATACGCAGTATTTT.

This clone was recorded only once. The chain joins TRBV28 to TRBJ1-2; possible D gene TRBD1, 5 bases. The germline V gene encodes CDR1 MDHEN and CDR2 SYDVKM. Trimming pared 3 bases from V and 8 bases from J, leaving 13 bases between. CDR3 length: 13 residues. In DNA form, the CDR3 reads TGTGCCAGCAGTTTCTCGGGGGTGCGCGGCTACACCTTC. It translates to CASSFSGVRGYTF.

The CDR3 region is CASSNPPGTLMNTEAFF. As DNA, the CDR3 is TGTGCCAGTAGTAATCCCCCGGGAACACTGATGAACACTGAAGCTTTCTTT. The rearrangement links TRBV19 to TRBJ1-1; no reliable D call. Germline-derived CDR1 and CDR2 are LNHDA and SQIVND (reference sequence). There are 17 residues in the CDR3. With 4 bases removed from V and 0 bases from J, the gap between germline ends came to 18 bases. Full variable domain (rest looked up from reference TRBV19 and TRBJ1-1): DGGITQSPKYLFRKEGQNVTLSCEQNLNHDAMYWYRQDPGQGLRLIYYSQIVNDFQKGDIAEGYSVSREKKESFPLTVTSAQKNPTAFYLCASSNPPGTLMNTEAFFGQGTRLTVV.

The genes are TRBV7-2 and TRBJ2-1, with 11 bases aligning to TRBD1. CDR1 is SGHTA and CDR2 is FQGNSA in the germline V gene. The V segment lost 1 base and the J segment 15 bases; nucleotides outside the gene matches: 8. The CDR3 loop spans 14 amino acids. The CDR3 region is CASSLGTGGKDPFF. For the CDR3, the DNA is TGTGCCAGCAGCTTAGGGACAGGGGGCAAGGATCCGTTCTTC.

The chain is built from TRBV5-6 and TRBJ2-7; TRBD1 agrees at 8 bases. The germline gives CDR1 SGHDT, CDR2 YYEEEE. After removal of 3 bases from V and 6 bases from J, the junction contained 5 bases not matched to a gene. The CDR3 extends over 13 amino acids. The CDR3: CASSSPDRAEQYF. The CDR3 nucleotides read TGTGCCAGCAGCTCTCCGGACAGGGCCGAGCAGTACTTC.

The chain couples TRBV10-2 to TRBJ2-3; D may be TRBD1 (5 bases). Trimming pared 7 bases from V and 6 bases from J, leaving 14 bases between. Germline lookup yields CDR1 WSHSY and CDR2 SAAADI. CDR3 length equals 13 residues. In DNA form, the CDR3 reads TGCGCCAGCATGGGGCAGTCCCCCGATACGCAGTATTTT. Translating it yields CASMGQSPDTQYF.

The genes are TRBV2 and TRBJ2-3; a weak D match, TRBD1 (6 bases). Trimming removed 5 bases at V and 5 bases at J, with 23 bases between. This CDR3 contains 17 residues. From germline, CDR1 is SNHLY and CDR2 FYNNEI. In DNA form, the CDR3 reads TGTGCCAGCAGTACGAGCCATGGGGGCATCGGAGGAGATACGCAGTATTTT. Its protein is CASSTSHGGIGGDTQYF.

The genes are TRBV30 and TRBJ2-7, with TRBD1 matching 9 bases. Germline loops: CDR1 GTSNPN, CDR2 SVGIG (reference sequence). With V trimmed by 2 bases and J by 4 bases, 6 bases remained unmatched. The CDR3 runs 14 residues. The CDR3 sequence: CAWSRNRGQYEQYF. CDR3 nucleotides: TGTGCCTGGAGTCGCAACAGGGGGCAGTACGAGCAGTACTTC.

In regard to this clone: This CDR3 is also generated by other DNA sequences in the sample. V usage is TRBV27 and J usage is TRBJ2-2, with TRBD1 matching over 9 bases. Germline CDR1 MNHEY, CDR2 SMNVEV (reference sequence). CDR3 length: 16 amino acids. The J segment lost 7 bases and the V segment lost 5 bases, leaving 11 bases of the junction unmatched. The CDR3 DNA is TGTGCCAGCAGTACACGGACAGGGGTGGGTGGCGGGGAGCTGTTTTTT. It yields the protein CASSTRTGVGGGELFF.

CDR3 DNA: TGCAGTGCTATGGGAGGATATGAAGCTTTCTTT. It is translated as CSAMGGYEAFF. This sequence joins TRBV20-1 and TRBJ1-1; D remains ambiguous. This CDR3 spans 11 amino acids. Germline CDR1 DFQATT, CDR2 SNEGSKA (reference sequence). V gave up 4 bases and J gave up 7 bases, with 10 bases separating them.

The V gene is TRBV4-2, the J gene TRBJ1-1; D unclear. The CDR3 length is 15 residues. V gave up 3 bases and J gave up 1 base, with 12 bases separating them. The germline V gene has CDR1 LGHNA and CDR2 YNFKEQ. In DNA, the CDR3 is TGTGCCAGCAGCCACCCTCTGGCCCCGAACACTGAAGCTTTCTTT. Protein sequence: CASSHPLAPNTEAFF.

The chain carries TRBV29-1 and TRBJ2-5, with 11 bases matching TRBD2. Germline trimming cut 3 bases from V and 4 bases from J; bases unmatched to any gene: 10. The CDR3 has 16 amino acids. CDR1 and CDR2 (germline): SQVTM, ANQGSEA. The CDR3: CSVEVYRLAGGETQYF. The CDR3 DNA sequence: TGCAGCGTTGAGGTTTACCGGCTAGCGGGAGGAGAGACCCAGTACTTC.

The chain links TRBV4-1 to TRBJ2-3; 7 bases line up with TRBD2. This CDR3 is built from 15 residues. The germline gives CDR1 MGHRA, CDR2 YSYEKL. V trimming: 3 bases; J trimming: 2 bases; junction bases outside the gene matches: 5. The CDR3 bases are TGCGCCAGCAGCCAGCTAGCGGTGCTCACAGATACGCAGTATTTT. Protein product: CASSQLAVLTDTQYF.

Note on this clone: At one end the junction does not follow the germline gene, possibly because of a read error. The rearrangement joins TRBV7-9 to TRBJ2-5; D possibly corresponds to TRBD1 (5 bases). CDR1 is SEHNR, CDR2 FQNEAQ, per germline (reference sequence). This CDR3 is 16 amino acids long. The CDR3 reads CSSSLEGATKQETQYF. CDR3 sequence (DNA): TGTTCCAGCAGCTTAGAAGGGGCGACAAAACAAGAGACCCAGTACTTC.

The chain recombines TRBV5-5 with TRBJ1-4, with a weak D call TRBD1 (6 bases). With 0 bases removed from V and 5 bases from J, the gap between germline ends came to 11 bases. The CDR3 sequence is 15 residues long. Germline V gives CDR1 SGHKS, CDR2 YYEKEE (reference sequence). CDR3 nucleotides: TGTGCCAGCAGCTTGGGGGGGACACCAAATGAAAAACTGTTTTTT. The encoded protein is CASSLGGTPNEKLFF.

This chain uses TRBV19 with TRBJ1-2; TRBD1 agrees at 11 bases. The CDR3 length is 16 residues. V lost 5 bases and J lost 2; bases outside the gene matches: 7. Germline assignment: CDR1 LNHDA and CDR2 SQIVND (reference sequence). CDR3 loop: CASSLTGTGGNYGYTF. The CDR3 coding sequence is TGTGCCAGTAGTCTAACCGGGACAGGGGGGAACTATGGCTACACCTTC.

This chain links TRBV28 with TRBJ2-3, with 7 bases lining up with TRBD2. The CDR3 is made up of 15 amino acids. The junction had 5 bases not matched to a gene; V was cut back by 5 bases and J by 0 bases. Per the germline V gene, CDR1 is MDHEN and CDR2 is SYDVKM. CDR3 DNA: TGTGCCAGCAGTCCGGGGGGTCAGAGCACAGATACGCAGTATTTT. This translates into CASSPGGQSTDTQYF.

The CDR3 here is CASSSPPGAGGAYEQYF. The CDR3 DNA sequence: TGTGCCAGCAGTTCACCTCCCGGCGCGGGGGGCGCCTACGAGCAGTACTTC. The gene calls are TRBV11-2 and TRBJ2-7, with 8 bases matching TRBD2. The CDR3 is made up of 17 amino acids. V shed 6 bases, J shed 2 bases, and the junction held 15 bases outside the gene matches. Germline V gives CDR1 SGHAT, CDR2 FQNNGV.

This rearrangement joins TRBV7-2 to TRBJ2-3, with 10 bases lining up with TRBD2. CDR1 and CDR2 (germline): SGHTA, FQGNSA. The CDR3 spans 17 residues. Trimming took 4 bases from V and 4 from J; bases not matched to a gene: 11. The CDR3: CASSYPERGGLPDTQYF. CDR3 in DNA: TGTGCCAGCAGCTATCCGGAGCGGGGGGGCTTACCAGATACGCAGTATTTT.

The J gene is TRBJ2-3, the V gene TRBV6-1; 7 positions agree with TRBD1. Germline assignment: CDR1 MNHNS and CDR2 SASEGT. The trim removed 3 bases at V and 0 bases at J, leaving 6 bases unmatched. The CDR3 is made up of 16 amino acids. The CDR3 DNA reads TGTGCCAGCAGTGATTTAGGGGGCTCTAGCACAGATACGCAGTATTTT. The encoded protein is CASSDLGGSSTDTQYF.

The genes are TRBV5-4 and TRBJ2-5, with 9 bases identical to TRBD2. CDR3 length equals 15 residues. CDR1 is SGHNT, CDR2 YYREEE, per germline (reference sequence). Trimming cost V 3 bases and J 2 bases; bases outside gene matches: 5. The CDR3 DNA follows: TGTGCCAGCAGCTCTCGACTAGCGGTGCAAGAGACCCAGTACTTC. Protein: CASSSRLAVQETQYF.

CDR3 in DNA: TGTGCCAGCCAGGTCCCTCGGGGTTCGGGCGCCGGGGAGCTGTTTTTT. This gives the protein CASQVPRGSGAGELFF. The chain employs TRBV28 and TRBJ2-2, with D perhaps matching TRBD2 (5 bases). Trimming took 8 bases from V and 6 from J, leaving 22 bases between them. The germline V gene encodes CDR1 MDHEN and CDR2 SYDVKM. CDR3 length equals 16 residues.

This chain joins TRBV2 and TRBJ2-3, with TRBD2 identical over 9 bases. With 6 bases clipped from V and 5 bases from J, the junction kept 9 bases outside the gene matches. CDR1 is SNHLY, CDR2 FYNNEI, per germline. The CDR3 spans 15 residues. The CDR3 loop reads CASRPGTSSGDTQYF. The CDR3 coding sequence is TGTGCCAGCAGACCCGGGACTAGCAGTGGAGATACGCAGTATTTT.